These T cell receptor beta chains were read from a single sample in a study of shared clonotypes between healthy human individuals. Profiled with immunoSEQ multiplex PCR; TCRdb holds only in-frame clones, not every one. The data hold just over 2,000,000 clones, with 95% observed a single time. Sequencing was carried out using naive CD4+ T cells sorted from blood. The receptors were sampled from a man aged 18 to 30 in good health. Both conserved end residues are part of each CDR3. Fields, in order: CDR3 protein, CDR3 DNA, D gene, CDR3 length, J gene, clone size, V gene. The D gene is left open where the match is weak. Not every row has a clone size; where given, it reads once, few, many or a size class.

CDR3 protein: CASSGNTGGGSPLHF
CDR3 DNA: TGTGCCAGCAGCGGAAACACAGGGGGAGGTTCACCCCTCCACTTT
D gene: TRBD1
CDR3 length: 15
J gene: TRBJ1-6
clone size: NA
V gene: TRBV6-5

CDR3 protein: CASSISGTGSNEQFF
CDR3 DNA: TGTGCCAGCAGTATATCCGGGACAGGTAGCAATGAGCAGTTCTTC
D gene: TRBD1
CDR3 length: 15
J gene: TRBJ2-1
clone size: NA
V gene: TRBV9

CDR3 protein: CASSRTGALPGELFF
CDR3 DNA: TGTGCCAGCAGTAGAACAGGGGCCCTTCCCGGGGAGCTGTTTTTT
D gene: TRBD1
CDR3 length: 15
J gene: TRBJ2-2
clone size: NA
V gene: TRBV5-6

CDR3 protein: CASSKQGDTEAFF
CDR3 DNA: TGTGCCAGTAGTAAACAGGGGGACACTGAAGCTTTCTTT
D gene: TRBD1
CDR3 length: 13
J gene: TRBJ1-1
clone size: NA
V gene: TRBV19

CDR3 protein: CASSLDRVSGNTIYF
CDR3 DNA: TGTGCCAGCAGCTTAGACCGAGTCTCTGGAAACACCATATATTTT
D gene: NA
CDR3 length: 15
J gene: TRBJ1-3
clone size: NA
V gene: TRBV11-2

CDR3 protein: CASRIDSTTYNEQFF
CDR3 DNA: TGTGCCAGCAGGATCGACAGCACCACTTACAATGAGCAGTTCTTC
D gene: NA
CDR3 length: 15
J gene: TRBJ2-1
clone size: NA
V gene: TRBV6-1

CDR3 protein: CAWEGGDSPLHF
CDR3 DNA: TGTGCCTGGGAAGGTGGGGATTCACCCCTCCACTTT
D gene: NA
CDR3 length: 12
J gene: TRBJ1-6
clone size: NA
V gene: TRBV30

CDR3 protein: CAINQGRGDVTQYF
CDR3 DNA: TGTGCCATCAATCAGGGACGAGGGGATGTTACGCAGTATTTT
D gene: NA
CDR3 length: 14
J gene: TRBJ2-3
clone size: NA
V gene: TRBV10-3

CDR3 protein: CASNRIGGDPFNLNIQYF
CDR3 DNA: TGTGCCAGCAACCGCATAGGGGGAGACCCCTTTAATTTAAACATTCAGTACTTC
D gene: NA
CDR3 length: 18
J gene: TRBJ2-4
clone size: once
V gene: TRBV2

CDR3 protein: CASSPLTGQETQYF
CDR3 DNA: TGTGCCAGCTCACCACTCACAGGCCAAGAGACCCAGTACTTC
D gene: NA
CDR3 length: 14
J gene: TRBJ2-5
clone size: NA
V gene: TRBV18

CDR3 protein: CAWIPQANSPLHF
CDR3 DNA: TGTGCCTGGATTCCGCAGGCCAATTCACCCCTCCACTTT
D gene: NA
CDR3 length: 13
J gene: TRBJ1-6
clone size: NA
V gene: TRBV30

CDR3 protein: CASSVAVDSSYEQYF
CDR3 DNA: TGTGCCAGCAGCGTCGCAGTTGACTCTTCCTACGAGCAGTACTTC
D gene: NA
CDR3 length: 15
J gene: TRBJ2-7
clone size: NA
V gene: TRBV9

CDR3 protein: CASSSHGTLNTEAFF
CDR3 DNA: TGTGCCAGCAGCTCACACGGGACCTTGAACACTGAAGCTTTCTTT
D gene: NA
CDR3 length: 15
J gene: TRBJ1-1
clone size: NA
V gene: TRBV7-9

CDR3 protein: CASSGLYTDTQYF
CDR3 DNA: TGTGCCAGCAGTGGACTCTACACAGATACGCAGTATTTT
D gene: NA
CDR3 length: 13
J gene: TRBJ2-3
clone size: once
V gene: TRBV7-2

CDR3 protein: CASSIRTSGGAKTQYF
CDR3 DNA: TGTGCCAGCAGTATTCGGACTAGCGGGGGGGCAAAGACCCAGTACTTC
D gene: TRBD2
CDR3 length: 16
J gene: TRBJ2-5
clone size: NA
V gene: TRBV27

CDR3 protein: CASSPSGQGNHNEKLFF
CDR3 DNA: TGTGCCAGCAGTCCCTCGGGACAGGGGAATCATAATGAAAAACTGTTTTTT
D gene: TRBD1
CDR3 length: 17
J gene: TRBJ1-4
clone size: NA
V gene: TRBV28

CDR3 protein: CATSRQGWEKLFF
CDR3 DNA: TGTGCCACCAGCAGACAGGGTTGGGAAAAACTGTTTTTT
D gene: NA
CDR3 length: 13
J gene: TRBJ1-4
clone size: NA
V gene: TRBV15

CDR3 protein: CASSKQGKAYEQYF
CDR3 DNA: TGTGCCAGCAGCAAACAGGGTAAAGCCTACGAGCAGTACTTC
D gene: NA
CDR3 length: 14
J gene: TRBJ2-7
clone size: NA
V gene: TRBV7-3

CDR3 protein: CASSHQGPNTPTGELFF
CDR3 DNA: TGCGCCAGCAGCCACCAGGGACCGAATACCCCCACCGGGGAGCTGTTTTTT
D gene: NA
CDR3 length: 17
J gene: TRBJ2-2
clone size: NA
V gene: TRBV5-1

CDR3 protein: CASSRGSGADQPQHF
CDR3 DNA: TGTGCCAGCAGCCGCGGATCGGGGGCCGATCAGCCCCAGCATTTT
D gene: NA
CDR3 length: 15
J gene: TRBJ1-5
clone size: once
V gene: TRBV6-1

CDR3 protein: CASSLDGTGSAYEQYF
CDR3 DNA: TGTGCCAGCAGCCTGGACGGGACAGGGTCTGCCTACGAGCAGTACTTC
D gene: TRBD1
CDR3 length: 16
J gene: TRBJ2-7
clone size: NA
V gene: TRBV7-2

CDR3 protein: CAITAGGSGETQYF
CDR3 DNA: TGTGCCATCACCGCGGGGGGGAGCGGAGAGACCCAGTACTTC
D gene: TRBD2
CDR3 length: 14
J gene: TRBJ2-5
clone size: NA
V gene: TRBV10-3

CDR3 protein: CASSLGTGGLYEQYF
CDR3 DNA: TGCGCCAGCAGCTTGGGGACAGGGGGTTTGTACGAGCAGTACTTC
D gene: TRBD1
CDR3 length: 15
J gene: TRBJ2-7
clone size: NA
V gene: TRBV5-1

CDR3 protein: CASSVWTGYNEQFF
CDR3 DNA: TGTGCCAGCAGCGTGTGGACAGGATACAATGAGCAGTTCTTC
D gene: TRBD1
CDR3 length: 14
J gene: TRBJ2-1
clone size: NA
V gene: TRBV9

CDR3 protein: CASSRAPTLGAQYGYTF
CDR3 DNA: TGTGCCAGCAGCCGGGCTCCTACGCTGGGGGCCCAATATGGCTACACCTTC
D gene: NA
CDR3 length: 17
J gene: TRBJ1-2
clone size: NA
V gene: TRBV7-2

CDR3 protein: CASSIGAGAYNEQFF
CDR3 DNA: TGTGCCAGTAGTATTGGAGCGGGAGCGTACAATGAGCAGTTCTTC
D gene: TRBD2
CDR3 length: 15
J gene: TRBJ2-1
clone size: NA
V gene: TRBV19

CDR3 protein: CASSFSLSWSSYEQYF
CDR3 DNA: TGTGCCAGCAGTTTTTCCCTTAGCTGGAGCTCCTACGAGCAGTACTTC
D gene: NA
CDR3 length: 16
J gene: TRBJ2-7
clone size: NA
V gene: TRBV27

CDR3 protein: CASSQEGDSNYGYTF
CDR3 DNA: TGTGCCAGCAGCCAAGAGGGAGACTCTAACTATGGCTACACCTTC
D gene: NA
CDR3 length: 15
J gene: TRBJ1-2
clone size: NA
V gene: TRBV4-2

CDR3 protein: CASSVASAGRSYNEQFF
CDR3 DNA: TGTGCCAGCAGCGTAGCTTCGGCGGGACGATCCTACAATGAGCAGTTCTTC
D gene: NA
CDR3 length: 17
J gene: TRBJ2-1
clone size: NA
V gene: TRBV9

CDR3 protein: CAWDREGNTGELFF
CDR3 DNA: TGTGCCTGGGACAGGGAGGGGAACACCGGGGAGCTGTTTTTT
D gene: NA
CDR3 length: 14
J gene: TRBJ2-2
clone size: NA
V gene: TRBV30

CDR3 protein: CASSESVRGGKGMNTEAFF
CDR3 DNA: TGCGCCAGCAGTGAGTCGGTCCGGGGGGGAAAAGGGATGAACACTGAAGCTTTCTTT
D gene: NA
CDR3 length: 19
J gene: TRBJ1-1
clone size: NA
V gene: TRBV10-2

CDR3 protein: CASSQGTGGRYEQYF
CDR3 DNA: TGTGCCAGCAGCCAAGGGACAGGGGGTAGGTACGAGCAGTACTTC
D gene: TRBD1
CDR3 length: 15
J gene: TRBJ2-7
clone size: NA
V gene: TRBV2

CDR3 protein: CASSPGTGGRREQFF
CDR3 DNA: TGTGCCAGCAGCCCAGGGACAGGGGGAAGGAGAGAGCAGTTCTTC
D gene: TRBD1
CDR3 length: 15
J gene: TRBJ2-1
clone size: once
V gene: TRBV11-3

CDR3 protein: CASSTSTTRQETQYF
CDR3 DNA: TGTGCCAGTAGCACTAGTACAACGCGCCAAGAGACCCAGTACTTC
D gene: NA
CDR3 length: 15
J gene: TRBJ2-5
clone size: few
V gene: TRBV2

CDR3 protein: CASSLGRSSYEQYF
CDR3 DNA: TGCGCCAGCAGCCTTGGTAGGAGCTCCTACGAGCAGTACTTC
D gene: NA
CDR3 length: 14
J gene: TRBJ2-7
clone size: NA
V gene: TRBV4-1

CDR3 protein: CASSDGIQGPTEAFF
CDR3 DNA: TGCGCCAGCAGCGACGGTATACAGGGGCCCACTGAAGCTTTCTTT
D gene: TRBD1
CDR3 length: 15
J gene: TRBJ1-1
clone size: NA
V gene: TRBV5-1

CDR3 protein: CASSQPGGGYEQFF
CDR3 DNA: TGTGCCAGCAGCCAACCTGGAGGCGGCTATGAGCAGTTCTTC
D gene: NA
CDR3 length: 14
J gene: TRBJ2-1
clone size: NA
V gene: TRBV14

CDR3 protein: CASSIWTERDTQYF
CDR3 DNA: TGCGCCAGCAGCATCTGGACAGAGAGGGATACGCAGTATTTT
D gene: NA
CDR3 length: 14
J gene: TRBJ2-3
clone size: NA
V gene: TRBV5-1

CDR3 protein: CASSLEPRGREAKNIQYF
CDR3 DNA: TGTGCCAGCAGCTTAGAGCCCCGCGGGAGGGAAGCCAAAAACATTCAGTACTTC
D gene: TRBD2
CDR3 length: 18
J gene: TRBJ2-4
clone size: NA
V gene: TRBV7-2

CDR3 protein: CASSLDPGVAYEQYF
CDR3 DNA: TGCGCCAGCAGCTTGGATCCAGGGGTGGCCTACGAGCAGTACTTC
D gene: NA
CDR3 length: 15
J gene: TRBJ2-7
clone size: NA
V gene: TRBV5-1

CDR3 protein: CASRGRNQPQHF
CDR3 DNA: TGTGCCAGCAGAGGAAGAAATCAGCCCCAGCATTTT
D gene: NA
CDR3 length: 12
J gene: TRBJ1-5
clone size: NA
V gene: TRBV2

CDR3 protein: CASSPPLEGGHSYNEQFF
CDR3 DNA: TGTGCCAGCAGCCCACCTCTCGAGGGGGGGCACTCCTACAATGAGCAGTTCTTC
D gene: NA
CDR3 length: 18
J gene: TRBJ2-1
clone size: NA
V gene: TRBV5-6

CDR3 protein: CASSLGLAGLTDTQYF
CDR3 DNA: TGTGCCAGCAGCTTGGGACTAGCGGGACTCACAGATACGCAGTATTTT
D gene: TRBD2
CDR3 length: 16
J gene: TRBJ2-3
clone size: NA
V gene: TRBV5-4

CDR3 protein: CASSPRLAGISGANVLTF
CDR3 DNA: TGTGCCAGCAGCCCTCGACTAGCGGGGATCTCTGGGGCCAACGTCCTGACTTTC
D gene: TRBD2
CDR3 length: 18
J gene: TRBJ2-6
clone size: once
V gene: TRBV5-4

CDR3 protein: CASSLAGGRVSEAFF
CDR3 DNA: TGTGCCAGCAGCTTAGCCGGGGGGCGCGTCTCTGAAGCTTTCTTT
D gene: NA
CDR3 length: 15
J gene: TRBJ1-1
clone size: NA
V gene: TRBV7-8

CDR3 protein: CASSQGVQASSYNEQFF
CDR3 DNA: TGTGCTAGCAGCCAGGGTGTGCAGGCTAGCTCCTACAATGAGCAGTTCTTC
D gene: NA
CDR3 length: 17
J gene: TRBJ2-1
clone size: NA
V gene: TRBV7-7

CDR3 protein: CAWSESGGGYTF
CDR3 DNA: TGTGCCTGGAGTGAATCAGGGGGCGGCTACACCTTC
D gene: TRBD1
CDR3 length: 12
J gene: TRBJ1-2
clone size: NA
V gene: TRBV30

CDR3 protein: CASSSLPGQGSPLHF
CDR3 DNA: TGTGCCAGCAGCTCTTTACCGGGACAGGGCTCACCCCTCCACTTT
D gene: TRBD1
CDR3 length: 15
J gene: TRBJ1-6
clone size: NA
V gene: TRBV7-3

CDR3 protein: CASSPGAGANVLTF
CDR3 DNA: TGCGCCAGCAGCCCAGGGGCGGGGGCCAACGTCCTGACTTTC
D gene: NA
CDR3 length: 14
J gene: TRBJ2-6
clone size: NA
V gene: TRBV4-1

CDR3 protein: CASSIDLRAGKRVYSNQPQHF
CDR3 DNA: TGTGCCAGTAGTATAGATCTGAGGGCAGGGAAGAGGGTATATAGCAATCAGCCCCAGCATTTT
D gene: NA
CDR3 length: 21
J gene: TRBJ1-5
clone size: NA
V gene: TRBV19

CDR3 protein: CASSESGTPRTNTQYF
CDR3 DNA: TGCGCCAGCAGTGAGTCAGGGACTCCTCGCACAAATACGCAGTATTTT
D gene: NA
CDR3 length: 16
J gene: TRBJ2-3
clone size: NA
V gene: TRBV10-2

CDR3 protein: CASGTSPWKYSYNEQFF
CDR3 DNA: TGTGCTAGTGGGACAAGCCCTTGGAAGTACTCCTACAATGAGCAGTTCTTC
D gene: NA
CDR3 length: 17
J gene: TRBJ2-1
clone size: few
V gene: TRBV12-5

CDR3 protein: CASSLRIAGGSSYNEQFF
CDR3 DNA: TGTGCCAGCAGCTTGAGGATAGCGGGGGGGAGCTCCTACAATGAGCAGTTCTTC
D gene: TRBD2
CDR3 length: 18
J gene: TRBJ2-1
clone size: NA
V gene: TRBV5-4

CDR3 protein: CASSSMTGVQYF
CDR3 DNA: TGTGCCAGTAGTTCGATGACAGGGGTTCAGTACTTC
D gene: TRBD1
CDR3 length: 12
J gene: TRBJ2-4
clone size: NA
V gene: TRBV19

CDR3 protein: CAWRQGTNEKLFF
CDR3 DNA: TGTGCCTGGAGACAGGGCACTAATGAAAAACTGTTTTTT
D gene: NA
CDR3 length: 13
J gene: TRBJ1-4
clone size: NA
V gene: TRBV30

CDR3 protein: CASSLGLGPQETQYF
CDR3 DNA: TGTGCCAGCAGCTTGGGTCTAGGACCTCAAGAGACCCAGTACTTC
D gene: NA
CDR3 length: 15
J gene: TRBJ2-5
clone size: NA
V gene: TRBV5-5

CDR3 protein: CASSLAPGYEQYF
CDR3 DNA: TGTGCCAGCAGCTTAGCGCCGGGCTACGAGCAGTACTTC
D gene: NA
CDR3 length: 13
J gene: TRBJ2-7
clone size: NA
V gene: TRBV7-2

CDR3 protein: CASSYREYNSPLHF
CDR3 DNA: TGTGCCAGCAGTTACCGGGAATATAATTCACCCCTCCACTTT
D gene: NA
CDR3 length: 14
J gene: TRBJ1-6
clone size: NA
V gene: TRBV6-5

CDR3 protein: CAWKGPGELFF
CDR3 DNA: TGTGCCTGGAAGGGACCTGGGGAGCTGTTTTTT
D gene: NA
CDR3 length: 11
J gene: TRBJ2-2
clone size: NA
V gene: TRBV30

CDR3 protein: CASSLAGGTYNEQFF
CDR3 DNA: TGTGCCAGCAGCTTAGCGGGGGGCACCTACAATGAGCAGTTCTTC
D gene: NA
CDR3 length: 15
J gene: TRBJ2-1
clone size: NA
V gene: TRBV7-8